This T cell receptor beta chain was sequenced for a study of T cell responses to AZD1222 COVID-19 vaccine. Germline V gives CDR1 SQVTM, CDR2 ANQGSEA. The CDR3 has 11 residues. Trimming removed 5 bases from V and 12 bases from J, with 14 bases in between. This clone was recorded only once. As yet, its antigen is unknown. Method: immunoSEQ multiplex PCR; TCRdb's copy keeps in-frame clones and lacks some. The sample carries about 84,000 clones, 75% to 90% recorded once. Whole-study results and caveats: Within unmutated variant regions lay the reported targets of nearly half of spike-specific TCRs.

The chain carries TRBV29-1 and TRBJ2-1, with D possibly being TRBD1 or TRBD2 (6 bases each). The sequence derives from an adult in good health. The specimen comprised peripheral blood, sampled on day 0 of AZD1222 vaccination. The CDR3, as DNA: TGCAGCGTTCTTCTAGGGGGGCGGCAGTTCTTC. Protein product: CSVLLGGRQFF.